The clone carrying this T cell receptor (beta chain) has just a few counts. Antigen unknown. This specimen belongs to a study of PD-1 blockade in classical Hodgkin lymphoma. Whole-study results and caveats: Exclusion was the outcome for patients who began nivolumab under 1 year after ASCT. It was among complete responders that baseline diversity resembled that of newly diagnosed patients. Diversity in CD4+ TCRs, unlike that measured in CD8+ TCRs, had risen significantly by C4D1.

As for time point: cycle 4 day 1 (C4D1), after 5 to 7 weeks of nivolumab. Relapse after autologous stem cell transplantation occurred in every patient, and brentuximab vedotin exposure varied. CD4+ T cells were purified from thawed PBMCs by negative selection. Deletions cut 0 bases from V and 14 bases from J, with 12 bases between. The CDR3 has 13 residues. The germline gives CDR1 SGHRS, CDR2 YFSETQ. Assay used: immunoSEQ multiplex PCR; TCRdb lists only in-frame clones, some missing. The sample contains roughly 20,000 clones, about 68% of which appear only once. The gene calls are TRBV5-1 and TRBJ1-6; D possibly corresponds to TRBD1 (6 bases). Sequencing used CD4+ T cells from blood, obtained before the fourth cycle of nivolumab. The sequence derives from a human donor with classical Hodgkin lymphoma. CDR3 sequence: CASSLEQGGALHF. CDR3 sequence (DNA): TGCGCCAGCAGCTTGGAACAGGGCGGGGCCCTCCACTTT.